This is a list of T cell receptor beta chains from one sample in a study of identifying expanded T cells in peripheral blood. Assay: immunoSEQ multiplex PCR; the TCRdb copy retains only in-frame clones and omits some. The data hold about 97,000 clones, with around 88% observed a single time. The sample was blood. These TCRs come from a person aged 18 to 75 in good health. Both conserved end residues are part of each CDR3. The D gene is left open where the match is weak. Size tells how often a clone was seen (once, few, many) or the class of an expanded clone, and some rows leave it out.

v_call: TRBV7-8
clone_size: once
d_call: -
j_call: TRBJ2-5
cdr3_length: 16
cdr3_aa: CASSPYSGASWETQYF
cdr3_nt: TGTGCCAGCAGCCCTTACTCCGGGGCCTCCTGGGAGACCCAGTACTTC

v_call: TRBV9
clone_size: -
d_call: -
j_call: TRBJ2-5
cdr3_length: 17
cdr3_aa: CASSAHERGFSQETQYF
cdr3_nt: TGTGCCAGCAGCGCTCACGAGAGAGGGTTTAGCCAAGAGACCCAGTACTTC

v_call: TRBV2
clone_size: -
d_call: -
j_call: TRBJ1-3
cdr3_length: 18
cdr3_aa: CASSGGGSAGLSGNTIYF
cdr3_nt: TGTGCCAGCAGTGGAGGCGGGAGCGCCGGCCTCTCTGGAAACACCATATATTTT

v_call: TRBV5-6
clone_size: -
d_call: -
j_call: TRBJ2-5
cdr3_length: 11
cdr3_aa: CASSFRETQYF
cdr3_nt: TGTGCCAGCAGCTTTAGGGAGACCCAGTACTTC

v_call: TRBV7-9
clone_size: once
d_call: TRBD1
j_call: TRBJ2-3
cdr3_length: 16
cdr3_aa: CASSPHRDRNTDTQYF
cdr3_nt: TGTGCCAGCAGCCCACACCGGGACAGGAATACAGATACGCAGTATTTT

v_call: TRBV6-5
clone_size: -
d_call: -
j_call: TRBJ1-6
cdr3_length: 15
cdr3_aa: CASSYSGVGNSPLHF
cdr3_nt: TGTGCCAGCAGTTACTCAGGGGTGGGGAATTCACCCCTCCACTTT

v_call: TRBV6-6
clone_size: once
d_call: -
j_call: TRBJ2-1
cdr3_length: 15
cdr3_aa: CASSYVQGSYNEQFF
cdr3_nt: TGTGCCAGCAGTTACGTACAGGGCTCCTACAATGAGCAGTTCTTC

v_call: TRBV7-6
clone_size: -
d_call: TRBD1
j_call: TRBJ2-3
cdr3_length: 15
cdr3_aa: CASSQRDRGTDTQYF
cdr3_nt: TGTGCCAGCAGCCAAAGGGACAGAGGCACAGATACGCAGTATTTT

v_call: TRBV4-2
clone_size: -
d_call: -
j_call: TRBJ2-7
cdr3_length: 15
cdr3_aa: CASSQDPYGTYEQYF
cdr3_nt: TGTGCCAGCAGCCAAGATCCCTATGGGACCTACGAGCAGTACTTC

v_call: TRBV19
clone_size: -
d_call: -
j_call: TRBJ2-5
cdr3_length: 14
cdr3_aa: CASSIIGGTQTQYF
cdr3_nt: TGTGCCAGTAGTATCATAGGAGGGACGCAGACCCAGTACTTC

v_call: TRBV10-3
clone_size: -
d_call: TRBD1
j_call: TRBJ2-3
cdr3_length: 15
cdr3_aa: CAISEGTGGTDTQYF
cdr3_nt: TGTGCCATCAGTGAGGGGACAGGGGGCACAGATACGCAGTATTTT

v_call: TRBV10-3
clone_size: -
d_call: -
j_call: TRBJ2-3
cdr3_length: 17
cdr3_aa: CAISDQGRTVSTDTQYF
cdr3_nt: TGTGCCATCAGTGACCAAGGGCGGACGGTTAGCACAGATACGCAGTATTTT

v_call: TRBV7-9
clone_size: -
d_call: TRBD1
j_call: TRBJ1-3
cdr3_length: 17
cdr3_aa: CASSLGDRESSGNTIYF
cdr3_nt: TGTGCCAGCAGCTTAGGGGACAGGGAGAGCTCTGGAAACACCATATATTTT

v_call: TRBV5-1
clone_size: -
d_call: -
j_call: TRBJ1-4
cdr3_length: 14
cdr3_aa: CASSPGWGNEKLFF
cdr3_nt: TGCGCCAGCAGTCCGGGGTGGGGTAATGAAAAACTGTTTTTT

v_call: TRBV19
clone_size: once
d_call: -
j_call: TRBJ1-4
cdr3_length: 18
cdr3_aa: CASGVTRGAGNPNEKLFF
cdr3_nt: TGTGCCAGTGGGGTGACCCGGGGCGCAGGGAATCCTAATGAAAAACTGTTTTTT

v_call: TRBV4-2
clone_size: -
d_call: TRBD1
j_call: TRBJ1-3
cdr3_length: 16
cdr3_aa: CASSQEEGQGTDTIYF
cdr3_nt: TGTGCCAGCAGCCAAGAAGAGGGACAGGGGACGGACACCATATATTTT

v_call: TRBV7-8
clone_size: -
d_call: -
j_call: TRBJ1-3
cdr3_length: 19
cdr3_aa: CASSLGGWRTYDSGNTIYF
cdr3_nt: TGTGCCAGCAGCTTAGGGGGGTGGAGGACTTACGACTCTGGAAACACCATATATTTT

v_call: TRBV10-2
clone_size: few
d_call: -
j_call: TRBJ2-1
cdr3_length: 15
cdr3_aa: CASIGTASSYNEQFF
cdr3_nt: TGCGCCAGCATAGGGACCGCGAGCTCCTACAATGAGCAGTTCTTC

v_call: TRBV30
clone_size: -
d_call: -
j_call: TRBJ1-5
cdr3_length: 8
cdr3_aa: CALKGQHF
cdr3_nt: TGTGCCTTGAAGGGCCAGCATTTT

v_call: TRBV6-6
clone_size: few
d_call: TRBD2
j_call: TRBJ2-3
cdr3_length: 14
cdr3_aa: CASNPWGGGDTQYF
cdr3_nt: TGTGCCAGCAACCCCTGGGGGGGAGGGGATACGCAGTATTTT

v_call: TRBV27
clone_size: -
d_call: -
j_call: TRBJ1-5
cdr3_length: 16
cdr3_aa: CASSPLGRSSNQPQHF
cdr3_nt: TGTGCCAGCAGCCCACTAGGACGTAGTAGCAATCAGCCCCAGCATTTT

v_call: TRBV5-6
clone_size: -
d_call: -
j_call: TRBJ2-2
cdr3_length: 15
cdr3_aa: CASSVGQMNTGELFF
cdr3_nt: TGTGCCAGCAGCGTAGGGCAGATGAACACCGGGGAGCTGTTTTTT

v_call: TRBV27
clone_size: -
d_call: TRBD1
j_call: TRBJ1-5
cdr3_length: 17
cdr3_aa: CASIITPRQGLNQPQHF
cdr3_nt: TGTGCCAGCATCATAACCCCGAGACAGGGTCTTAATCAGCCCCAGCATTTT

v_call: TRBV27
clone_size: once
d_call: TRBD1
j_call: TRBJ2-1
cdr3_length: 13
cdr3_aa: CASSFSGQGWRFF
cdr3_nt: TGTGCCAGCAGTTTTTCGGGACAGGGTTGGCGGTTCTTC

v_call: TRBV7-9
clone_size: -
d_call: -
j_call: TRBJ1-2
cdr3_length: 12
cdr3_aa: CASSFRPEPGTF
cdr3_nt: TGTGCCAGCAGTTTTCGCCCAGAGCCGGGAACCTTC

v_call: TRBV7-9
clone_size: -
d_call: -
j_call: TRBJ2-7
cdr3_length: 14
cdr3_aa: CASSPWGEPYEQYF
cdr3_nt: TGTGCCAGCAGCCCTTGGGGGGAACCCTACGAGCAGTACTTC

v_call: TRBV29-1
clone_size: -
d_call: -
j_call: TRBJ2-5
cdr3_length: 15
cdr3_aa: CSVGRGDDFGRTQYF
cdr3_nt: TGCAGCGTCGGGAGAGGGGACGACTTCGGTAGGACCCAGTACTTC